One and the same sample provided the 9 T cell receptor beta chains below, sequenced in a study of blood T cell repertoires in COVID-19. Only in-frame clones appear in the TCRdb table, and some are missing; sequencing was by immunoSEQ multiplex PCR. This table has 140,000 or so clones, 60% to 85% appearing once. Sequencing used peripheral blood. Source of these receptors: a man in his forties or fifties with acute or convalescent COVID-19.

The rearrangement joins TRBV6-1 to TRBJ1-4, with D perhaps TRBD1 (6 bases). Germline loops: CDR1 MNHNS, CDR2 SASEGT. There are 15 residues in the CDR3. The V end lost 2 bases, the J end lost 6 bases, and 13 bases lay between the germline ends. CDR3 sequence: CASSEPQGVYEKLFF. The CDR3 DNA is TGTGCCAGCAGTGAACCACAGGGCGTATATGAAAAACTGTTTTTT.

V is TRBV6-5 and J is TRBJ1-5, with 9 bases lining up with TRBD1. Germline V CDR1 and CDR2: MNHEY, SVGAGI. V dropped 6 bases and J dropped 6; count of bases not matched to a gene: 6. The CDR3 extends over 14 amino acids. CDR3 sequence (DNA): TGTGCCAGCAGAGCACAGGGGGCAGGTCAGCCCCAGCATTTT. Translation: CASRAQGAGQPQHF.

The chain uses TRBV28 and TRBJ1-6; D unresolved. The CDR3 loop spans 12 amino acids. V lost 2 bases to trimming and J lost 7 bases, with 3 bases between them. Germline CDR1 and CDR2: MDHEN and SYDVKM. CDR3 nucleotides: TGTGCCAGCAGTTTAATAAATTCACCCCTCCACTTT. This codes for CASSLINSPLHF.

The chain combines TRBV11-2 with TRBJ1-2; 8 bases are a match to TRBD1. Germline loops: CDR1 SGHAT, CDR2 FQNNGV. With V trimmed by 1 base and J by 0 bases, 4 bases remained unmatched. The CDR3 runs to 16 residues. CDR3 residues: CASSLVRTGTNYGYTF. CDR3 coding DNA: TGTGCCAGCAGCTTAGTAAGGACAGGGACTAACTATGGCTACACCTTC.

This chain's CDR3 is CASSQGDRGLQDTQYF. The CDR3 DNA sequence: TGCGCCAGCAGCCAAGGGGACAGGGGGCTTCAAGATACGCAGTATTTT. This chain uses TRBV5-1 with TRBJ2-3; 12 bases are shared with TRBD1. The CDR3 covers 16 residues. Looked up from germline, CDR1 is SGHRS and CDR2 is YFSETQ. V lost 4 bases, J lost 5 bases, and 8 bases stayed unmatched.

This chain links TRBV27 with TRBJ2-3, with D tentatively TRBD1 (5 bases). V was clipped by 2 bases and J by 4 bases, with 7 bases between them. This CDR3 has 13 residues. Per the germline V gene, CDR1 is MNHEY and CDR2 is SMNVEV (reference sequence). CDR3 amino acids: CASSLRGSDTQYF. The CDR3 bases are TGTGCCAGCAGTTTAAGGGGCTCAGATACGCAGTATTTT.

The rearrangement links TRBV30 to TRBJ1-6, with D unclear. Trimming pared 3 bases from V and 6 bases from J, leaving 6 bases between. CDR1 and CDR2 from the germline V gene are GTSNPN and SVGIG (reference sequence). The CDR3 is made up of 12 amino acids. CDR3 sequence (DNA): TGTGCCTGGAGACAGCTTAATTCACCCCTCCACTTT. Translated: CAWRQLNSPLHF. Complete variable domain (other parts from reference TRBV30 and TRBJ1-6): SQTIHQWPATLVQPVGSPLSLECTVEGTSNPNLYWYRQAAGRGLQLLFYSVGIGQISSEVPQNLSASRPQDRQFILSSKKLLLSDSGFYLCAWRQLNSPLHFGNGTRLTVT.

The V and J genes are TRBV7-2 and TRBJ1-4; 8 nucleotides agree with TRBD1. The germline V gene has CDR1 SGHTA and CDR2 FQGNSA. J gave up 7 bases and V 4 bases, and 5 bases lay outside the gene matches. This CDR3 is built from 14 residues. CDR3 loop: CASSSGGAGEKLFF. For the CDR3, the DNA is TGTGCCAGCAGCTCAGGGGGCGCGGGTGAAAAACTGTTTTTT.

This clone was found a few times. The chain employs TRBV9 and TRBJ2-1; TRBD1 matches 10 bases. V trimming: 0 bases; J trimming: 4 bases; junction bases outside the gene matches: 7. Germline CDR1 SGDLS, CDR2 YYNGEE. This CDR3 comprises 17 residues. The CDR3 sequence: CASSVGSGTGAYNEQFF. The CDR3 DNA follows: TGTGCCAGCAGCGTAGGGTCCGGGACAGGGGCATACAATGAGCAGTTCTTC.